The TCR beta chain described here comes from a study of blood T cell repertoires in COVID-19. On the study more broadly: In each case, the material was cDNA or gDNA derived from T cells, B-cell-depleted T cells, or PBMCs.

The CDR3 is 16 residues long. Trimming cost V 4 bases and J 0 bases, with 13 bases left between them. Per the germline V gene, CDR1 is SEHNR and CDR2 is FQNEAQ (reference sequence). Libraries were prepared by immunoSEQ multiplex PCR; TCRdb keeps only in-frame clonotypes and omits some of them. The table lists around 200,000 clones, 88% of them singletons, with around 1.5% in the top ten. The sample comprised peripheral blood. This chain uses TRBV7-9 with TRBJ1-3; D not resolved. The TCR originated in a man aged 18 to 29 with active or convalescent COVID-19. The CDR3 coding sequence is TGTGCCAGCAGCTCCCTCCTCCTGAGCTCTGGAAACACCATATATTTT. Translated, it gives CASSSLLLSSGNTIYF.